Sequencing of this T cell receptor (beta chain) was carried out in a study of cytomegalovirus exposure and HLA in healthy donors. Points from the study as a whole: Reports indicated that the classifier achieved high specificity and sensitivity in diagnosing cytomegalovirus status.

CDR3 length: 16 amino acids. CDR1 is SGHDT and CDR2 is YYEEEE in the germline V gene. Losses at the gene ends were 0 bases for V and 12 bases for J; bases not matched to a gene: 10. Primers: 60 Vbeta forward and 13 Jbeta reverse. Repertoires were generated with immunoSEQ multiplex PCR, while TCRdb's copy carries only in-frame clones and drops some. Its clone listing holds around 34,000 clones. About this clone itself: Antigen specificity is unknown.

This sequence joins TRBV5-6 and TRBJ2-1; 12 bases line up with TRBD2. Sequenced material: PBMCs. The clonotype originates from a middle-aged woman in good health and CMV-seropositive. CDR3: CASSLEASGRVSGQFF. In nucleotides, the CDR3 is TGTGCCAGCAGCTTGGAGGCTAGCGGGAGGGTCTCTGGGCAGTTCTTC.